Below are 24 T cell receptor beta chains sequenced from a single sample in a study of T cells in Graves' hyperthyroidism and ophthalmopathy. The TCR beta CDR3 regions underwent amplification using RNA transcripts as the source. The primer set for the first-round RT-PCR of the TCR CDR3 was HTBI. Via MiXCR, TCRdb re-called the multiplex PCR reads, giving one row per CDR3 protein. The sample has around 700,000 distinct CDR3 sequences; roughly a sixth are singletons. Sequenced: blood. These receptors were collected from a woman aged 45-60 years with Graves' hyperthyroidism that later progressed to Graves' ophthalmopathy.

This rearrangement joins TRBV10-3 to TRBJ1-6, with a tentative D call TRBD1 (6 bases). V was shortened by 3 bases and J by 7 bases, with 22 bases between the two germline ends. The CDR3 has 18 residues. The germline CDR1 and CDR2 sequences are ENHRY and SYGVKD. CDR3 DNA sequence: TGTGCCATCAGTGAAGCGCTTCGGAGGGTCAGGGGAAATTCACCCCTCCACTTT. Encoded protein: CAISEALRRVRGNSPLHF.

The DNA for the CDR3 is TGCGCCAGCAGCTTGGACCGTCCCACTGAAGCTTTCTTT. Translating it yields CASSLDRPTEAFF. The chain is built from TRBV5-1 and TRBJ1-1; D is unresolved. The length of the CDR3 is 13 residues. Germline V CDR1 and CDR2: SGHRS, YFSETQ. The ends were cut back, 0 bases at V and 4 bases at J, with 7 bases in the middle.

The J gene is TRBJ1-5, the V gene TRBV19; D is perhaps TRBD1 (5 bases). CDR1 is LNHDA, CDR2 SQIVND, per germline (reference sequence). Trimming took 8 bases from V and 1 from J, leaving 15 bases between them. CDR3 length: 15 residues. CDR3: CASGLYGASNQPQHF. The CDR3 nucleotides read TGTGCCAGTGGTCTATACGGGGCCAGCAATCAGCCCCAGCATTTT.

This clonotype was seen at least ten times. The rearrangement uses TRBV12-3 or TRBV12-4 and TRBJ1-4, with D perhaps matching TRBD1 (6 bases). This CDR3 contains 12 residues. V was cut by 6 bases and J by 8 bases, with 10 bases left in between. CDR3 DNA sequence: TGTGCCAGCAGGTCCGGGGGCGAAAAACTGTTTTTT. Translating gives CASRSGGEKLFF.

Turning to this clonotype: With a much larger clone just one base away, this may be a read error. The conserved phenylalanine or tryptophan normally closing the CDR3 is absent here, so this likely arose from a read error. This chain joins TRBV7-8 and TRBJ1-1, with D possibly TRBD1 on 6 matching bases. CDR1 and CDR2 from the germline V gene are SGHVS and FQNEAQ. Trimming took off 1 base at V and 4 bases at J, with 22 bases between the two ends. There are 18 residues in the CDR3. The CDR3 spells CASSLEWGGGTTVTEAFV. For the CDR3, the DNA is TGTGCCAGCAGCTTAGAGTGGGGTGGTGGGACAACGGTCACTGAAGCTTTCGTT.

Details on this clonotype: A much larger clone lies one base from this, so it may be a read error. The chain has TRBV12-5 and TRBJ1-1; 7 bases are a match to TRBD1. This CDR3 contains 16 residues. The germline CDR1 and CDR2 sequences are LGHNT and FRNRAP. The CDR3 nucleotides are TGTGCTAGTGGTTGGATTACGACAGGGTCGAACACTGAAGCTTGCTTT. Its translation is CASGWITTGSNTEACF.

This clonotype was found many times. This rearrangement joins TRBV5-1 to TRBJ1-2; maybe TRBD1 (5 bases). The CDR3 loop spans 13 amino acids. V lost 4 bases, J lost 4 bases, and 11 bases lay in between. The germline gives CDR1 SGHRS, CDR2 YFSETQ. The DNA of the CDR3 is TGCGCCAGCAGCGATGGGGGGGGCTATGGCTACACCTTC. Translating it yields CASSDGGGYGYTF.

This clonotype was seen ten or more times. The rearrangement links TRBV9 to TRBJ1-2; no reliable D call. Trimming stripped 0 bases from V and 4 bases from J, with 10 bases between. Germline V gives CDR1 SGDLS, CDR2 YYNGEE. The CDR3 totals 14 residues. The CDR3 sequence: CASSVEGRSYGYTF. CDR3 DNA: TGTGCCAGCAGCGTAGAGGGCAGATCCTATGGCTACACCTTC. Supplemented by reference TRBV9 and TRBJ1-2, the full variable domain reads DSGVTQTPKHLITATGQRVTLRCSPRSGDLSVYWYQQSLDQGLQFLIQYYNGEERAKGNILERFSAQQFPDLHSELNLSSLELGDSALYFCASSVEGRSYGYTFGSGTRLTVV.

This clonotype was seen a handful of times. This rearrangement joins TRBV12-3 or TRBV12-4 to TRBJ2-1; D is undetermined. V shed 6 bases and J shed 3 bases, with 18 bases lying between them. CDR3 size: 16 residues. CDR3 in amino acids: CASSVNTGRLYNEQFF. CDR3 DNA sequence: TGTGCCAGCAGCGTAAATACGGGTAGACTCTACAATGAGCAGTTCTTC.

This clonotype came up many times. The V and J genes are TRBV7-9 and TRBJ2-1; TRBD2 matches at 10 bases. With 5 bases clipped from V and 7 bases from J, the junction kept 11 bases outside the gene matches. The CDR3 loop spans 16 amino acids. Germline CDR1 SEHNR, CDR2 FQNEAQ (reference sequence). The CDR3 region is CASSHSGGHQANEQFF. The DNA for the CDR3 is TGTGCCAGCAGCCATAGCGGGGGGCACCAGGCAAATGAGCAGTTCTTC.

This clonotype was observed at least ten times. The chain joins TRBV20-1 to TRBJ1-4; 10 bases map to TRBD1. Per the germline V gene, CDR1 is DFQATT and CDR2 is SNEGSKA (reference sequence). This CDR3 has 15 amino acids. Trimming took 4 bases from V and 6 from J; bases not matched to a gene: 8. CDR3 sequence (DNA): TGCAGTGCTACGCACCCGACAGGGGGCTATGAAAAACTGTTTTTT. Translation gives CSATHPTGGYEKLFF.

This clonotype was counted only a few times. DNA for the CDR3: TGCAGTGCGAACCGCCCCCAGCAGGCGACTTCCACTGAAGCTTTCTTT. Translating it yields CSANRPQQATSTEAFF. The chain combines TRBV20-1 with TRBJ1-1; D is uncertain. The CDR3 covers 16 residues. Trimming removed 6 bases at V and 4 bases at J, with 24 bases between. CDR1 is DFQATT, CDR2 SNEGSKA, per germline (reference sequence).

This clonotype was seen at least ten times. The chain uses TRBV27 and TRBJ1-4; a possible D gene is TRBD1 (6 bases). V lost 7 bases and J 2 bases, leaving 17 bases between the germline ends. The CDR3 has 16 residues. Germline CDR1 MNHEY, CDR2 SMNVEV (reference sequence). The CDR3 DNA reads as TGTGCCAGCAAACGTAATGGGGGGCAGACTAATGAAAAACTGTTTTTT. Translated, it gives CASKRNGGQTNEKLFF.

This rearrangement joins TRBV29-1 to TRBJ1-1; D is uncertain. The V and J ends lost 7 bases and 4 bases respectively, with 16 bases between them. The CDR3 covers 13 residues. In germline, CDR1 is SQVTM, CDR2 ANQGSEA. CDR3 region: CSAASGAVTEAFF. The DNA for the CDR3 is TGCAGCGCAGCTTCGGGTGCGGTCACTGAAGCTTTCTTT.

This clonotype has at least ten counts. This rearrangement joins TRBV18 to TRBJ1-1; D unresolved. Germline V gives CDR1 KGHSH, CDR2 LQKENI. CDR3 size: 12 residues. V was shortened by 3 bases and J by 8 bases, with 10 bases between the two germline ends. The CDR3: CASSPDRREAFF. As DNA, the CDR3 is TGTGCCAGCTCACCCGATCGCCGCGAAGCTTTCTTT.

There are many counts of this clonotype. The rearrangement uses TRBV7-9 and TRBJ2-5; D is ambiguous. Trimming cost V 5 bases and J 5 bases, with 15 bases left between them. There are 14 residues in the CDR3. The V gene's germline CDR1 is SEHNR and CDR2 FQNEAQ (reference sequence). The CDR3 DNA reads TGTGCCAGCAGCACTCCCTTGGGCGAGGAGACCCAGTACTTC. Amino acids: CASSTPLGEETQYF.

The rearrangement joins TRBV18 to TRBJ2-1; 11 nucleotides align to TRBD1. The CDR3 has 15 amino acids. Germline assignment: CDR1 KGHSH and CDR2 LQKENI. The ends lost 4 bases at V and 6 bases at J; junction bases unmatched: 5. The CDR3 DNA follows: TGTGCCAGCTCACTCTCCGGGACAGGGGGCAATGAGCAGTTCTTC. Translation gives CASSLSGTGGNEQFF.

This sequence joins TRBV20-1 and TRBJ2-7; weak D call: TRBD2 (6 bases). The V gene lost 0 bases and the J gene lost 6 bases, with 15 bases spanning the gap. This CDR3 is 14 amino acids long. Per germline, CDR1 DFQATT and CDR2 SNEGSKA (reference sequence). CDR3 DNA sequence: TGCAGTGCTAGAGATGTGGCAGGGAGGTCCGAGCAGTACTTC. This encodes CSARDVAGRSEQYF.

The rearrangement links TRBV5-6 to TRBJ2-2; D remains ambiguous. Germline lookup yields CDR1 SGHDT and CDR2 YYEEEE. The CDR3 length is 14 residues. V was trimmed by 2 bases and J by 6 bases, leaving 11 bases between them. The CDR3 nucleotides are TGTGCCAGCAGCTTAAGGGTAGGACCCGGGGAGCTGTTTTTT. This gives the protein CASSLRVGPGELFF.

As regards this clonotype: Just one base apart from a much larger clone, this may be a read error. The chain links TRBV5-1 to TRBJ1-4; possible D gene TRBD1, 5 bases. V shed 4 bases and J shed 7 bases, with 17 bases lying between them. The CDR3 length is 15 residues. The V gene's germline CDR1 is SGHRS and CDR2 YFSETQ. The CDR3 here is CASSLIGAACEKLFF. The DNA of the CDR3 is TGCGCCAGCAGCCTGATCGGGGCGGCTTGTGAAAAACTGTTTTTT. Together with reference TRBV5-1 and TRBJ1-4, the CDR3 gives the full variable domain: KAGVTQTPRYLIKTRGQQVTLSCSPISGHRSVSWYQQTPGQGLQFLFEYFSETQRNKGNFPGRFSGRQFSNSRSEMNVSTLELGDSALYLCASSLIGAACEKLFFGSGTQLSVL.

The table lists this clonotype with a few counts. The chain carries TRBV6-5 and TRBJ1-6; D call uncertain. With 0 bases removed from V and 9 bases from J, the gap between germline ends came to 9 bases. The CDR3 extends over 14 amino acids. CDR1 and CDR2 from the germline V gene are MNHEY and SVGAGI. DNA of the CDR3: TGTGCCAGCAGTTACTCGGCGGATGGTTCACCCCTCCACTTT. It is translated as CASSYSADGSPLHF.

This rearrangement joins TRBV5-6 to TRBJ2-3, with a weak D call TRBD1 (5 bases). With 3 bases removed from V and 4 bases from J, the gap between germline ends came to 9 bases. The V gene's germline CDR1 is SGHDT and CDR2 YYEEEE. The length of the CDR3 is 13 residues. As DNA, the CDR3 is TGTGCCAGCAGCTCGGTAGGGGCAGATACGCAGTATTTT. Its translation: CASSSVGADTQYF. Full variable domain (rest looked up from reference TRBV5-6 and TRBJ2-3): DAGVTQSPTHLIKTRGQQVTLRCSPKSGHDTVSWYQQALGQGPQFIFQYYEEEERQRGNFPDRFSGHQFPNYSSELNVNALLLGDSALYLCASSSVGADTQYFGPGTRLTVL.

This clonotype was observed many times. J is TRBJ2-1 and V is TRBV3-1; D gene unclear. CDR3 length: 16 residues. CDR1 is LGHDT and CDR2 is YNNKEL in the germline V gene (reference sequence). Trimming cost V 0 bases and J 0 bases, with 9 bases left between them. CDR3 region: CASSQDLFSSYNEQFF. CDR3 in DNA: TGTGCCAGCAGCCAAGATTTATTCTCCTCCTACAATGAGCAGTTCTTC.

The chain uses TRBV5-6 and TRBJ1-6, with TRBD1 identical over 7 bases. Trimming cost V 7 bases and J 7 bases; bases outside gene matches: 11. The CDR3 extends over 15 amino acids. CDR1 is SGHDT, CDR2 YYEEEE, per germline. CDR3 sequence reads: CASGQYRGENSPLHF. CDR3 in DNA: TGTGCCAGCGGCCAATACAGGGGAGAAAATTCACCCCTCCACTTT.